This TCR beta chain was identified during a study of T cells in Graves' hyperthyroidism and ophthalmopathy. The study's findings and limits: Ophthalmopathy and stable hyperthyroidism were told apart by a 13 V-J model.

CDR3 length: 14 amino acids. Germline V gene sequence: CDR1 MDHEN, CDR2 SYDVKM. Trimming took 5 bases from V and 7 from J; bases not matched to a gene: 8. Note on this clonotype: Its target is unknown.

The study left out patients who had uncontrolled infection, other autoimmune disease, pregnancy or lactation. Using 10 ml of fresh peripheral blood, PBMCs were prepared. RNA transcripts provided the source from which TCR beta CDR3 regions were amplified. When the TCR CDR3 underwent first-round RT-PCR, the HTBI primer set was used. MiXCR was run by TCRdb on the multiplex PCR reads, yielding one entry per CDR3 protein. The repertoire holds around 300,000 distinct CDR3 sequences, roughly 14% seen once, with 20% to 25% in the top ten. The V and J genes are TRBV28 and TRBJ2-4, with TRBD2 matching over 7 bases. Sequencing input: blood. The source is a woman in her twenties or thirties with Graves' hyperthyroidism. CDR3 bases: TGTGCCAGCAGTCGTCCGGGGGGAGTGAACATTCAGTACTTC. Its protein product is CASSRPGGVNIQYF.